The 26 T cell receptor beta chains below all came from one sample that was sequenced in a study of early T cells in non-severe SARS-CoV-2 infection. MiXCR, applied by TCRdb to the 5' RACE reads, yields one record per CDR3 protein. The table lists tens of thousands of distinct CDR3 sequences, around 12% of them singletons. Sequences were obtained from whole blood. These receptors were obtained from an adult who was a healthcare worker with PCR-confirmed SARS-CoV-2 infection or an uninfected control (not recorded which).

This clonotype was seen only a few times. The chain links TRBV20-1 to TRBJ2-1, with no clear D. The CDR3 consists of 11 residues. Germline CDR1 DFQATT, CDR2 SNEGSKA (reference sequence). V lost 4 bases and J 6 bases, leaving 7 bases between the germline ends. CDR3 nucleotide sequence: TGCAGTGCTACCCCGGGCAATGAGCAGTTCTTC. This encodes CSATPGNEQFF.

The chain has TRBV5-1 and TRBJ1-5; D unclear. Germline loops: CDR1 SGHRS, CDR2 YFSETQ. The ends were cut back, 0 bases at V and 1 base at J, with 5 bases in the middle. This CDR3 region has 14 residues. The CDR3 sequence: CASSLAGSNQPQHF. CDR3 DNA: TGCGCCAGCAGCTTGGCCGGGAGCAATCAGCCCCAGCATTTT.

This clonotype was counted between two and nine times. The gene calls are TRBV5-1 and TRBJ2-7; the match to TRBD2 covers 7 bases. The V segment lost 4 bases and the J segment 7 bases; nucleotides outside the gene matches: 14. Per germline, CDR1 SGHRS and CDR2 YFSETQ. The CDR3 totals 15 residues. The CDR3 bases are TGCGCCAGCAGCCGGGCTAGCGGTCTGGCTGGGGAGCAGTACTTC. Its translation: CASSRASGLAGEQYF. The variable domain in full, with the rest retrieved from reference TRBV5-1 and TRBJ2-7, is KAGVTQTPRYLIKTRGQQVTLSCSPISGHRSVSWYQQTPGQGLQFLFEYFSETQRNKGNFPGRFSGRQFSNSRSEMNVSTLELGDSALYLCASSRASGLAGEQYFGPGTRLTVT.

The chain uses TRBV20-1 and TRBJ1-2; D remains unclear. Trimming took 5 bases from V and 6 from J, leaving 19 bases between them. The length of the CDR3 is 14 residues. Germline V gene lookup returns CDR1 DFQATT and CDR2 SNEGSKA (reference sequence). The CDR3 region has the DNA TGCAGTGCTCCCCGAGGGATTGGAGGGCATGGCTACACCTTC. Translated: CSAPRGIGGHGYTF.

This clonotype was detected ten times or more. Here the CDR3 DNA reads TGCGCAAGCTCTAGCGGGACCCACGCGGGCACAGATACGCAGTATTTT. This translates into CASSSGTHAGTDTQYF. The chain links TRBV4-1 to TRBJ2-3, with 9 bases matching TRBD2. The CDR3 extends over 16 amino acids. The V gene's germline CDR1 is MGHRA and CDR2 YSYEKL.

There are a few counts of this clonotype. The rearrangement joins TRBV5-6 to TRBJ1-1; D is possibly TRBD1 (6 bases). V lost 1 base and J 4 bases, leaving 8 bases between the germline ends. The CDR3 has 13 amino acids. The germline gives CDR1 SGHDT, CDR2 YYEEEE. Here the CDR3 DNA reads TGTGCCAGCAGCTTGATCAGGGGCACTGAAGCTTTCTTT. Protein product: CASSLIRGTEAFF.

Details on this clonotype: A much larger clonotype is one base distant, so this may be a read error. This sequence joins TRBV5-1 and TRBJ1-6, with a possible D match to TRBD1 (5 bases). The CDR3 loop spans 13 amino acids. The germline gives CDR1 SGHRS, CDR2 YFSETQ. CDR3 DNA: TGCGCCAGCAACTTGGGGGGTAATTCACCCCTCCACTTT. Its protein is CASNLGGNSPLHF.

At least ten counts were recorded for this clonotype. J is TRBJ1-5 and V is TRBV6-6; 9 bases are a match to TRBD1. Per germline, CDR1 MNHNY and CDR2 SVGAGI (reference sequence). The junction had 13 bases not matched to a gene; V was cut back by 10 bases and J by 9 bases. The CDR3 consists of 14 residues. The CDR3 coding sequence is TGTGCCACTCAGGACAGGGGATTGTGGGCGCCCCAGCATTTT. Its translation: CATQDRGLWAPQHF.

In this sample, this clonotype turned up many times. This chain connects TRBV11-1 to TRBJ1-2; 8 bases are a match to TRBD1. Germline V gives CDR1 SGHAT, CDR2 FQDESV (reference sequence). V shed 3 bases, J shed 7 bases, and the junction held 7 bases outside the gene matches. CDR3 length: 14 residues. CDR3 loop: CASSFGTGNGGYTF. The CDR3 region has the DNA TGTGCCAGCAGCTTTGGGACAGGAAATGGTGGCTACACCTTC.

The rearrangement joins TRBV19 to TRBJ2-2, with D possibly TRBD2 on 6 matching bases. Germline CDR1 reads LNHDA; CDR2 reads SQIVND (reference sequence). The CDR3 runs to 14 residues. V was pared by 6 bases and J by 4 bases, with 12 bases between. For the CDR3, the DNA is TGTGCCAGTAGGACACCCGGGGGCACCGGGGAGCTGTTTTTT. Its translation: CASRTPGGTGELFF.

This clonotype was detected a few times. The chain carries TRBV7-9 and TRBJ2-1; D gene unclear. This CDR3 is 15 amino acids long. Germline CDR1 SEHNR, CDR2 FQNEAQ (reference sequence). V was cut by 3 bases and J by 2 bases, with 11 bases left in between. CDR3 nucleotides: TGTGCCAGCAGCTTCCTAGGACGCCCCTACAATGAGCAGTTCTTC. This codes for CASSFLGRPYNEQFF.

This clonotype came up a few times. This chain links TRBV5-4 with TRBJ2-5; D might be TRBD2 (7 bases). V lost 1 base to trimming and J lost 4 bases, with 17 bases between them. Per germline, CDR1 SGHNT and CDR2 YYREEE (reference sequence). The CDR3 has 16 amino acids. The CDR3 nucleotides read TGTGCCAGCAGCTTGATGTTGGATGGGGGGGCAGAGACCCAGTACTTC. Its translation is CASSLMLDGGAETQYF. Together with reference TRBV5-4 and TRBJ2-5, the CDR3 gives the full variable domain: ETGVTQSPTHLIKTRGQQVTLRCSSQSGHNTVSWYQQALGQGPQFIFQYYREEENGRGNFPPRFSGLQFPNYSSELNVNALELDDSALYLCASSLMLDGGAETQYFGPGTRLLVL.

This clonotype was detected ten times or more. CDR3 coding DNA: TGTGCCAGCAGCTTTCCCCCGGGAAACACCATATATTTT. It yields the protein CASSFPPGNTIYF. V and J are TRBV7-8 and TRBJ1-3; D gene ambiguous. The V gene lost 3 bases and the J gene lost 4 bases, with 7 bases spanning the gap. This CDR3 is 13 amino acids long. CDR1 is SGHVS and CDR2 is FQNEAQ in the germline V gene.

This clonotype has ten or more counts. The chain has TRBV7-8 and TRBJ2-3, with 7 bases that match TRBD2. V lost 5 bases and J lost 6; bases outside the gene matches: 8. CDR3 length: 14 amino acids. Germline V gene data show CDR1 as SGHVS and CDR2 as FQNEAQ. CDR3 amino acids: CASSINSGGDTQYF. CDR3 DNA sequence: TGTGCCAGCAGCATCAATTCCGGGGGGGATACGCAGTATTTT.

The V call is TRBV7-8, the J call TRBJ2-1, with 7 bases that match TRBD1. V lost 3 bases, J lost 8 bases, and 10 bases stayed unmatched. Germline V gene sequence: CDR1 SGHVS, CDR2 FQNEAQ. This CDR3 contains 15 residues. The CDR3 DNA is TGTGCCAGCAGCTTGGAAGGACAGGATAGCGATGAGCAGTTCTTC. It codes for CASSLEGQDSDEQFF.

There are a few counts of this clonotype. This rearrangement joins TRBV11-2 to TRBJ2-7, with 8 bases matching TRBD1. V lost 0 bases, J lost 0 bases, and 1 base stayed unmatched. The CDR3 covers 15 residues. Per the germline V gene, CDR1 is SGHAT and CDR2 is FQNNGV. The CDR3 DNA reads TGTGCCAGCAGCTTAGAAGGACAGGGCTCCTACGAGCAGTACTTC. Its translation is CASSLEGQGSYEQYF.

This clonotype was seen a handful of times. The chain employs TRBV20-1 and TRBJ1-2; D is ambiguous. With 6 bases removed from V and 6 bases from J, the gap between germline ends came to 14 bases. CDR1 and CDR2 (germline): DFQATT, SNEGSKA (reference sequence). This CDR3 is 12 amino acids long. The CDR3 is CSAAGLLDGYTF. CDR3 bases: TGCAGTGCCGCCGGACTCTTAGATGGCTACACCTTC.

The table lists this clonotype with many counts. The rearrangement uses TRBV24-1 and TRBJ2-5, with 8 bases aligning to TRBD2. Germline V gives CDR1 KGHDR, CDR2 SFDVKD. There are 15 residues in the CDR3. V lost 4 bases and J lost 4; bases outside the gene matches: 7. The CDR3 region is CATSDPRGGGETQYF. CDR3 nucleotides: TGTGCCACCAGTGACCCACGGGGGGGCGGAGAGACCCAGTACTTC.

The chain links TRBV29-1 to TRBJ2-1; 7 nucleotides agree with TRBD2. Germline CDR1 SQVTM, CDR2 ANQGSEA. The CDR3 covers 16 residues. V lost 3 bases and J lost 0; bases outside the gene matches: 8. CDR3 bases: TGCAGCGTTGATCAGAGACTAGCCAGCTCCTACAATGAGCAGTTCTTC. This gives the protein CSVDQRLASSYNEQFF.

Only a few counts were recorded for this clonotype. The V and J genes are TRBV7-8 and TRBJ2-1, with 9 bases lining up with TRBD2. The CDR3 contains 15 residues. The ends lost 1 base at V and 7 bases at J; junction bases unmatched: 5. Germline V gene sequence: CDR1 SGHVS, CDR2 FQNEAQ. The CDR3 sequence is CASSLGGGRANEQFF. The CDR3 DNA is TGTGCCAGCAGCTTAGGCGGCGGGAGGGCTAATGAGCAGTTCTTC.

This clonotype was recorded at least ten times. The chain uses TRBV6-5 and TRBJ1-1, with a tentative D call TRBD1 (6 bases). Trimming shortened V by 2 bases and J by 11 bases, and 18 bases separated the two germline ends. The germline V gene has CDR1 MNHEY and CDR2 SVGAGI. The CDR3 contains 14 residues. CDR3 bases: TGTGCCAGCAGTTACATACGGGTCGGGGGGCCGGCTTTCTTT. Its translation: CASSYIRVGGPAFF.

The rearrangement links TRBV15 to TRBJ2-7, with 7 bases fitting TRBD1. Germline V gene data show CDR1 as LNHNV and CDR2 as YYDKDF (reference sequence). V shed 1 base and J 7 bases; nucleotides not matched to a gene: 13. There are 16 residues in the CDR3. The CDR3 DNA reads TGTGCCACCAGCAGAGTCCCCTCCGGGACAGTCATAGAGCAGTACTTC. This translates into CATSRVPSGTVIEQYF.

This clonotype came up many times. The V call is TRBV5-1, the J call TRBJ2-6; D is ambiguous. CDR3 length: 15 amino acids. Germline V gene sequence: CDR1 SGHRS, CDR2 YFSETQ. The germline V and J ends were trimmed by 2 bases and 0 bases, with 6 bases remaining between them. CDR3 nucleotides: TGCGCCAGCAGCTTTTTACCCTCTGGGGCCAACGTCCTGACTTTC. Protein: CASSFLPSGANVLTF.

CDR3 nucleotide sequence: TGTGCCAGCAGGGCCAAGCACAATGAGCAGTTCTTC. Residues: CASRAKHNEQFF. The V call is TRBV12-3 or TRBV12-4, the J call TRBJ2-1; no definite D call. The V gene lost 6 bases and the J gene lost 5 bases, with 8 bases spanning the gap. This CDR3 spans 12 amino acids.

A few counts support this clonotype. The chain employs TRBV15 and TRBJ2-1, with D uncertain. The CDR3 contains 15 residues. Trimming left V 3 bases short and J 2 bases short, with 11 bases between. Germline V gives CDR1 LNHNV, CDR2 YYDKDF (reference sequence). CDR3 in amino acids: CATSREGQAYNEQFF. CDR3 DNA: TGTGCCACCAGCAGGGAAGGGCAGGCCTACAATGAGCAGTTCTTC. Combining the CDR3 with reference TRBV15 and TRBJ2-1 gives the whole variable domain DAMVIQNPRYQVTQFGKPVTLSCSQTLNHNVMYWYQQKSSQAPKLLFHYYDKDFNNEADTPDNFQSRRPNTSFCFLDIRSPGLGDTAMYLCATSREGQAYNEQFFGPGTRLTVL.

At least ten counts were recorded for this clonotype. The chain employs TRBV6-1 and TRBJ2-7; 8 bases match TRBD1. The CDR3 extends over 15 amino acids. Germline CDR1 reads MNHNS; CDR2 reads SASEGT. Trimming cost V 1 base and J 6 bases; bases outside gene matches: 8. CDR3 bases: TGTGCCAGCAGTGAAGTCGGGCAGGGGGCGCGCGAGCAGTACTTC. Its translation is CASSEVGQGAREQYF.